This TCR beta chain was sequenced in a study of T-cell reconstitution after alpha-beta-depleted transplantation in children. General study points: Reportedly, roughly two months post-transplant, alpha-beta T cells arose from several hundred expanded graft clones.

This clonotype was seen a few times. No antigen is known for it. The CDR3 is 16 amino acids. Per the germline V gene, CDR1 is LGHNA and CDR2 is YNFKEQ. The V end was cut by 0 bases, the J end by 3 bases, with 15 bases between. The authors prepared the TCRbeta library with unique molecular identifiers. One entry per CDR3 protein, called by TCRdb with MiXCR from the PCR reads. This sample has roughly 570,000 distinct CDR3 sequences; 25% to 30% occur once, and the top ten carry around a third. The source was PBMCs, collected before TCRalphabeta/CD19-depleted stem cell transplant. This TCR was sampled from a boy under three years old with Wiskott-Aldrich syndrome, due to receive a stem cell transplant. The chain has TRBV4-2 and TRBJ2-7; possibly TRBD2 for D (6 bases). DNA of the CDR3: TGTGCCAGCAGCCAAGATATGGGCGGGGAGCACTACGAGCAGTACTTC. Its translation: CASSQDMGGEHYEQYF.